The 32 T cell receptor beta chains given below trace back to one sample, sequenced in a study of Tregs in tolerant kidney transplant recipients. Assay: immunoSEQ multiplex PCR; the TCRdb copy retains only in-frame clones and omits some. The sample records roughly 49,000 clones, about 89% being singletons. What was sequenced was Tregs from blood. These receptors came from a human donor in good health.

This clone was detected only once. V is TRBV11-2 and J is TRBJ1-2; D possibly corresponds to TRBD1 (6 bases). V lost 6 bases and J 6 bases, leaving 14 bases between the germline ends. The CDR3 sequence is 13 residues long. Germline V gene lookup returns CDR1 SGHAT and CDR2 FQNNGV. CDR3 nucleotide sequence: TGTGCCAGCAGGCGACAGGTCGTGGATGGCTACACCTTC. Amino acid sequence: CASRRQVVDGYTF.

The chain couples TRBV10-3 to TRBJ2-7; 8 positions agree with TRBD1. This CDR3 has 16 amino acids. The V and J ends lost 3 bases and 5 bases, in that order; junction bases with no gene match: 12. Per germline, CDR1 ENHRY and CDR2 SYGVKD. The DNA for the CDR3 is TGTGCCATCAGTGACCCGATGGACAGGGTTCTGGACGAGCAGTACTTC. Residues: CAISDPMDRVLDEQYF.

The chain combines TRBV6-5 with TRBJ1-2; D gene ambiguous. The germline gives CDR1 MNHEY, CDR2 SVGAGI. This CDR3 region has 13 residues. V was trimmed by 0 bases and J by 7 bases, leaving 9 bases between them. The CDR3 DNA reads as TGTGCCAGCAGTTACTCGACCTATTTTGGCTACACCTTC. This translates into CASSYSTYFGYTF.

The rearrangement links TRBV6-5 to TRBJ1-1; 8 nucleotides agree with TRBD1. Germline lookup yields CDR1 MNHEY and CDR2 SVGAGI. This CDR3 spans 13 amino acids. Germline trimming cut 1 base from V and 8 bases from J; bases unmatched to any gene: 3. The CDR3 sequence is CASSYLNRGEAFF. In nucleotides, the CDR3 is TGTGCCAGCAGTTACTTGAACAGGGGGGAAGCTTTCTTT.

The chain has TRBV6-1 and TRBJ1-4; 10 nucleotides align to TRBD1. V lost 6 bases and J lost 7; bases outside the gene matches: 8. The CDR3 contains 15 residues. The germline CDR1 and CDR2 sequences are MNHNS and SASEGT. CDR3 sequence reads: CASSGQGGAAEKLFF. In nucleotides, the CDR3 is TGTGCCAGCAGCGGACAGGGGGGAGCGGCTGAAAAACTGTTTTTT.

The J gene is TRBJ1-3, the V gene TRBV28; D is unclear. Germline CDR1 is MDHEN and CDR2 is SYDVKM. V gave up 9 bases and J gave up 4 bases, with 16 bases separating them. The CDR3 is 14 residues long. The CDR3 protein is CASHPTSSGNTIYF. DNA of the CDR3: TGTGCCAGTCATCCAACTTCCTCAGGAAACACCATATATTTT.

This clone was found once. This chain links TRBV7-3 with TRBJ2-2; D remains unclear. V was shortened by 3 bases and J by 1 base, with 9 bases between the two germline ends. The CDR3 is 15 residues long. The germline V gene has CDR1 SGHTA and CDR2 FQGTGA. This CDR3 reads CASSFYEKNTGELFF. The DNA of the CDR3 is TGTGCCAGCAGCTTTTACGAAAAGAACACCGGGGAGCTGTTTTTT.

The V gene is TRBV5-1, the J gene TRBJ2-3; D might be TRBD2 (5 bases). The V end lost 0 bases, the J end lost 4 bases, and 15 bases lay between the germline ends. CDR1 SGHRS and CDR2 YFSETQ come from the germline V gene. This CDR3 is 16 amino acids long. This CDR3 reads CASSLGRRRIADTQYF. In DNA form, the CDR3 reads TGCGCCAGCAGCTTGGGACGCCGGAGGATTGCAGATACGCAGTATTTT.

CDR3 in amino acids: CASSASGGAGNTIYF. CDR3 coding DNA: TGCGCCAGCAGTGCCTCCGGAGGGGCTGGAAACACCATATATTTT. The J gene is TRBJ1-3, the V gene TRBV10-1, with D possibly matching TRBD1 (5 bases). V was clipped by 4 bases and J by 2 bases, with 12 bases between them. Germline V CDR1 and CDR2: WNHNN, SYGVQD (reference sequence). The CDR3 runs 15 residues.

This chain joins TRBV5-6 and TRBJ2-1; D call uncertain. The CDR3 is made up of 14 amino acids. The V and J ends lost 1 base and 7 bases respectively, with 12 bases between them. CDR1 SGHDT and CDR2 YYEEEE come from the germline V gene. The CDR3 reads CASSLRWTRNEQFF. CDR3 sequence (DNA): TGTGCCAGCAGCTTGAGGTGGACGAGAAATGAGCAGTTCTTC.

This clone was counted only a few times. The CDR3 nucleotides are TGTGCCAGCAGCTTAGTTAGCGGGAGATACGAGCAGTACTTC. This translates into CASSLVSGRYEQYF. The chain couples TRBV5-6 to TRBJ2-7; 9 bases match TRBD2. The germline V gene encodes CDR1 SGHDT and CDR2 YYEEEE. J lost 4 bases, V lost 2 bases, and 4 bases had no gene match. CDR3 length: 14 amino acids.

The chain recombines TRBV5-3 with TRBJ2-3; a possible D gene is TRBD1 (6 bases). TRBV5-3 is sorted into the ORF group, with uncertain function. The CDR3 has 17 amino acids. V dropped 2 bases and J dropped 4 bases, with 20 bases sitting between them. The CDR3 region is CARSLVGRTEPADTQYF. CDR3 sequence (DNA): TGTGCCAGAAGCTTAGTTGGGCGGACAGAACCCGCAGATACGCAGTATTTT.

In DNA form, the CDR3 reads TGTGCCAGCAGCGGAGGGGGCCGACGGGAGACCCAGTACTTC. Translating it yields CASSGGGRRETQYF. The V and J genes are TRBV5-6 and TRBJ2-5; D possibly corresponds to TRBD1 (7 bases). This CDR3 has 14 residues. Trimming took 4 bases from V and 5 from J, leaving 15 bases between them. The germline CDR1 and CDR2 sequences are SGHDT and YYEEEE.

V is TRBV18 and J is TRBJ1-1; D might be TRBD1 (5 bases). Per germline, CDR1 KGHSH and CDR2 LQKENI. There are 13 residues in the CDR3. V was shortened by 6 bases and J by 5 bases, with 13 bases between the two germline ends. CDR3 in DNA: TGTGCCAGCTCCGGGACGATAGAAACTGAAGCTTTCTTT. Its translation is CASSGTIETEAFF.

The chain carries TRBV5-6 and TRBJ2-3, with 11 bases identical to TRBD2. The CDR3 is 16 residues long. With V trimmed by 3 bases and J by 4 bases, 7 bases remained unmatched. Per germline, CDR1 SGHDT and CDR2 YYEEEE. The CDR3 DNA follows: TGTGCCAGCAGCTCAATACTAGCGGGAGTTGCAGATACGCAGTATTTT. Protein product: CASSSILAGVADTQYF.

V is TRBV15 and J is TRBJ2-3, with 7 bases matching TRBD1. Losses at the gene ends were 2 bases for V and 7 bases for J; bases not matched to a gene: 3. The CDR3 loop spans 13 amino acids. Germline CDR1 LNHNV, CDR2 YYDKDF (reference sequence). CDR3 region: CATSRPGGYTQYF. Here the CDR3 DNA reads TGTGCCACCAGCAGACCAGGGGGATATACGCAGTATTTT.

The chain carries TRBV18 and TRBJ1-1; D is ambiguous. Germline CDR1 reads KGHSH; CDR2 reads LQKENI. V lost 0 bases, J lost 1 base, and 9 bases lay in between. The CDR3 is 15 amino acids. CDR3 DNA: TGTGCCAGCTCACCACCAAGGCAGACGAACACTGAAGCTTTCTTT. Its protein is CASSPPRQTNTEAFF.

The chain uses TRBV21-1 and TRBJ2-7; TRBD2 is the table's D call and was not checked against the DNA. TRBV21-1 is shown as a pseudogene. The CDR3 extends over 14 amino acids. The CDR3 DNA reads TGTGCCAGCAGCAAGCGGCGGGAGAACTACGAGCAGTACTTC. It yields the protein CASSKRRENYEQYF.

This sequence joins TRBV9 and TRBJ2-1, with 8 bases lining up with TRBD2. Germline V gives CDR1 SGDLS, CDR2 YYNGEE. The V gene end was trimmed by 2 bases and the J gene end by 5 bases; junction bases not matched to a gene: 6. The CDR3 has 15 residues. CDR3 in amino acids: CASSVRGGLNNEQFF. The CDR3 nucleotides read TGTGCCAGCAGCGTTCGGGGGGGCCTGAACAATGAGCAGTTCTTC.

This chain joins TRBV25-1 and TRBJ2-7, with 10 bases matching TRBD1. Germline CDR1 is MGHDK and CDR2 is SYGVNS. J gave up 5 bases and V 9 bases, and 4 bases lay outside the gene matches. The CDR3 sequence is 12 residues long. The DNA for the CDR3 is TGTGCCAGTCGGACAGGGGGTAACGAGCAGTACTTC. This codes for CASRTGGNEQYF.

As to this clone: At one of its ends the junction is not consistent with the germline gene, which may arise from a read error. The chain's CDR3 is CASREEAGVGYTF. The CDR3, as DNA: TGTGCCAGCCGTGAGGAGGCTGGCGTTGGCTACACCTTC. The chain recombines TRBV25-1 with TRBJ1-2, with D hard to call. This CDR3 is built from 13 residues. The germline V gene encodes CDR1 MGHDK and CDR2 SYGVNS.

The chain uses TRBV25-1 and TRBJ2-7; TRBD2 is a possible D gene (6 bases). V lost 8 bases and J 3 bases, leaving 8 bases between the germline ends. CDR3 length: 11 residues. CDR1 and CDR2 from the germline V gene are MGHDK and SYGVNS. This CDR3 reads CASAGGYEQYF. The CDR3, as DNA: TGTGCCAGCGCCGGGGGCTACGAGCAGTACTTC.

The rearrangement uses TRBV5-1 and TRBJ2-1; TRBD2 is a possible D gene (5 bases). V lost 0 bases and J lost 6, with 13 bases in between. There are 15 residues in the CDR3. In germline, CDR1 is SGHRS, CDR2 YFSETQ. The CDR3 DNA is TGCGCCAGCAGCTTGGAAGGAGTACGGGGCAATGAGCAGTTCTTC. This encodes CASSLEGVRGNEQFF. The whole variable domain, remainder taken from reference TRBV5-1 and TRBJ2-1, is KAGVTQTPRYLIKTRGQQVTLSCSPISGHRSVSWYQQTPGQGLQFLFEYFSETQRNKGNFPGRFSGRQFSNSRSEMNVSTLELGDSALYLCASSLEGVRGNEQFFGPGTRLTVL.

This chain joins TRBV29-1 and TRBJ1-2; D is undetermined. CDR3 length: 11 residues. Trimming took off 4 bases at V and 8 bases at J, with 11 bases between the two ends. The germline V gene has CDR1 SQVTM and CDR2 ANQGSEA. The CDR3 sequence: CSVGLSGGYTF. Written as DNA, the CDR3 is TGCAGCGTTGGCCTCTCGGGGGGCTACACCTTC.

The table lists this clone with a count of one. The rearrangement joins TRBV19 to TRBJ2-7; D is ambiguous. V gave up 3 bases and J gave up 5 bases, with 17 bases separating them. Germline CDR1 and CDR2: LNHDA and SQIVND (reference sequence). The CDR3 extends over 15 amino acids. The DNA for the CDR3 is TGTGCCAGTAGTATGCGTGGGCCGGGTTTCAACGAGCAGTACTTC. Protein: CASSMRGPGFNEQYF. The whole variable domain, filled in from reference TRBV19 and TRBJ2-7, reads DGGITQSPKYLFRKEGQNVTLSCEQNLNHDAMYWYRQDPGQGLRLIYYSQIVNDFQKGDIAEGYSVSREKKESFPLTVTSAQKNPTAFYLCASSMRGPGFNEQYFGPGTRLTVT.

This clone occurred once. The chain links TRBV18 to TRBJ1-1; 8 bases are a match to TRBD1. The CDR3 sequence is 15 residues long. Germline V gene sequence: CDR1 KGHSH, CDR2 LQKENI. Germline trimming cut 4 bases from V and 0 bases from J; bases unmatched to any gene: 4. CDR3 sequence reads: CASSRATGVNTEAFF. The CDR3 nucleotides read TGTGCCAGCTCACGCGCGACAGGGGTGAACACTGAAGCTTTCTTT.

The chain links TRBV2 to TRBJ2-3, with 14 bases that match TRBD2. Losses at the gene ends were 8 bases for V and 8 bases for J; bases not matched to a gene: 15. This CDR3 contains 17 residues. Germline V gene lookup returns CDR1 SNHLY and CDR2 FYNNEI. The CDR3 DNA is TGTGCCAGCCCTCGACCCGGGACTAGCGGGGGCCGCCCTACGCAGTATTTT. Translation: CASPRPGTSGGRPTQYF.

The chain carries TRBV4-1 and TRBJ1-6; TRBD1 matches at 7 bases. The germline gives CDR1 MGHRA, CDR2 YSYEKL. The trim removed 0 bases at V and 0 bases at J, leaving 8 bases unmatched. The CDR3 loop spans 19 amino acids. The CDR3 DNA sequence: TGCGCCAGCAGCCAAGAAAAGGGGGCGATCTACTCCTATAATTCACCCCTCCACTTT. This encodes CASSQEKGAIYSYNSPLHF.

This sequence joins TRBV5-1 and TRBJ2-7, with D possibly TRBD2 on 7 matching bases. Germline V gene data show CDR1 as SGHRS and CDR2 as YFSETQ. Trimming cost V 1 base and J 4 bases, with 24 bases left between them. This CDR3 contains 18 residues. The CDR3, as DNA: TGCGCCAGCAGCTTGTTTTGGGCCGGGGGGCTACGGCTTTACGAGCAGTACTTC. Protein sequence: CASSLFWAGGLRLYEQYF.

The rearrangement joins TRBV11-1 to TRBJ1-1; maybe TRBD1 (5 bases). Trimming took 2 bases from V and 4 from J, leaving 20 bases between them. Germline assignment: CDR1 SGHAT and CDR2 FQDESV (reference sequence). The CDR3 spans 17 residues. The CDR3 DNA follows: TGTGCCAGCAGCTTACGGAGCGCGGGGGGGTTAGGCACTGAAGCTTTCTTT. Translation gives CASSLRSAGGLGTEAFF.

The CDR3 region is CASSLTPTLGGSFNEQFF. CDR3 nucleotides: TGTGCCAGCAGCTTAACCCCTACCTTGGGCGGAAGCTTTAATGAGCAGTTCTTC. This sequence joins TRBV11-2 and TRBJ2-1; D call uncertain. Germline loops: CDR1 SGHAT, CDR2 FQNNGV. V was clipped by 2 bases and J by 7 bases, with 24 bases between them. This CDR3 comprises 18 residues. Variable domain in full (rest from reference TRBV11-2 and TRBJ2-1): EAGVAQSPRYKIIEKRQSVAFWCNPISGHATLYWYQQILGQGPKLLIQFQNNGVVDDSQLPKDRFSAERLKGVDSTLKIQPAKLEDSAVYLCASSLTPTLGGSFNEQFFGPGTRLTVL.

With respect to this clone: Its ends do not fully match the called genes, so a read error is possible. The V and J genes are TRBV14 and TRBJ2-7; possibly TRBD2 for D (6 bases). This CDR3 spans 14 amino acids. The germline gives CDR1 SGHDN, CDR2 FVKESK. The CDR3 loop reads CASCQKAGRYEQYF. Written as DNA, the CDR3 is TGTGCCAGCTGCCAAAAAGCAGGGAGGTACGAGCAGTACTTC.